Listed below are T cell receptor beta chains from one sample, sequenced in a study of T cells after yellow fever vaccination. One entry per CDR3 protein, called by TCRdb with MiXCR from the 5' RACE reads. The repertoire holds 100,000 or so distinct CDR3 sequences, with more than 7.5% as singletons. This material consisted of CD8+ T cells not binding an NS4B(214-222) dextramer, sorted from PBMCs, taken roughly 14 days after the first yellow fever vaccination. Receptor source: a man younger than 30 who received the YFV17D yellow fever vaccine. Both conserved end residues are part of each CDR3. D genes are given only for firm matches. Some rows mark clone size as missing; the rest say once, few, many or name a class of expanded clone.

abundance | j_gene | d_gene | v_gene | CDR3aa | CDR3nt
NA | TRBJ1-2 | NA | TRBV7-9 | CASSLVPVVTYGYTF | TGTGCCAGCAGCTTAGTACCCGTAGTAACCTATGGCTACACCTTC
NA | TRBJ2-1 | NA | TRBV29-1 | CSVEVGEQFF | TGCAGCGTTGAAGTTGGTGAGCAGTTCTTC
few | TRBJ1-2 | NA | TRBV14 | CASSQEWVYGYTF | TGTGCCAGCAGCCAAGAGTGGGTCTATGGCTACACCTTC
NA | TRBJ2-1 | NA | TRBV10-3 | CAIRAPSSYNEQFF | TGTGCCATCAGGGCACCTAGCTCCTACAATGAGCAGTTCTTC
NA | TRBJ2-3 | NA | TRBV7-2 | CASSLAPGEISDTQYF | TGTGCCAGCAGCTTAGCGCCGGGGGAGATATCAGATACGCAGTATTTT
few | TRBJ1-2 | TRBD1 | TRBV27 | CASSSGQGLSRRYSF | TGTGCCAGCAGTTCGGGACAGGGCCTCTCGCGAAGGTATTCCTTC
few | TRBJ1-1 | NA | TRBV19 | CASTEQAMNTEAFF | TGTGCCAGTACTGAACAGGCTATGAACACTGAAGCTTTCTTT
NA | TRBJ1-2 | NA | TRBV7-3 | CASSPAGAGAYGYTF | TGTGCCAGCAGCCCGGCGGGGGCCGGCGCTTATGGCTACACCTTC
few | TRBJ1-5 | TRBD1 | TRBV2 | CASGGTGSLPQPQHF | TGTGCCAGCGGAGGGACAGGATCCCTCCCTCAGCCCCAGCATTTT
NA | TRBJ1-2 | TRBD1 | TRBV6-1 | CASSPRTGNYGYTF | TGTGCCAGCAGTCCGCGGACAGGGAACTATGGCTACACCTTC
many | TRBJ2-2 | TRBD1 | TRBV7-3 | CASSLTRTGDTGELFF | TGTGCCAGCAGCTTAACTAGGACAGGGGACACCGGGGAGCTGTTTTTT
many | TRBJ2-5 | TRBD1 | TRBV4-2 | CASSQDLTGLETQYF | TGTGCCAGCAGCCAAGATTTGACAGGGTTAGAGACCCAGTACTTC
NA | TRBJ2-2 | TRBD2 | TRBV11-2 | CASSRTSGDPAGELFF | TGTGCCAGCAGCCGTACTAGCGGAGACCCCGCCGGGGAGCTGTTTTTT
few | TRBJ2-3 | NA | TRBV4-3 | CASSQGYDRIADTQYF | TGCGCCAGCAGCCAGGGTTACGACAGGATCGCAGATACGCAGTATTTT
many | TRBJ2-5 | NA | TRBV2 | CASLGDTPYQETQYF | TGTGCCAGCCTGGGGGACACTCCGTACCAAGAGACCCAGTACTTC
many | TRBJ2-4 | TRBD1 | TRBV18 | CASSPYRGTKNIQYF | TGTGCCAGCTCACCTTACAGGGGTACCAAAAACATTCAGTACTTC